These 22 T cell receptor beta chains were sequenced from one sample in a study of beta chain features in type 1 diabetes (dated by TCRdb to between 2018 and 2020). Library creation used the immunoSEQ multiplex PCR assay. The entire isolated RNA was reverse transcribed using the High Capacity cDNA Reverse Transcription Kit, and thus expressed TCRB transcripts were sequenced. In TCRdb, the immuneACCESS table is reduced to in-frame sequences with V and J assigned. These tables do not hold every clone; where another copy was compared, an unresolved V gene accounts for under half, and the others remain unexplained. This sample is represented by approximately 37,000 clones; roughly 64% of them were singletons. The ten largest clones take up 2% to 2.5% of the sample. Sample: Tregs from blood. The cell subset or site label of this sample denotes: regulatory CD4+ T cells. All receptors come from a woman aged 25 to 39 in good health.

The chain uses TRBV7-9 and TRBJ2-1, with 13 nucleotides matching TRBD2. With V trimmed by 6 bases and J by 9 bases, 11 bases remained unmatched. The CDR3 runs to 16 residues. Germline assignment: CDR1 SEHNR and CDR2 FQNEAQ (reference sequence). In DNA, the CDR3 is TGTGCCAGCAGTCTTCCGGGACTAGCGGGATTGACTGAGCAGTTCTTC. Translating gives CASSLPGLAGLTEQFF.

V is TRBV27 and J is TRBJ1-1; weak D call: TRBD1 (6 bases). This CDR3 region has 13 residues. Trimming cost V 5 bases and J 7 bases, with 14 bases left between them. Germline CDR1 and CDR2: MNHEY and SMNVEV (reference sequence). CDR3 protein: CASSPQTGIEAFF. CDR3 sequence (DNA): TGTGCCAGCAGTCCACAGACAGGAATTGAAGCTTTCTTT.

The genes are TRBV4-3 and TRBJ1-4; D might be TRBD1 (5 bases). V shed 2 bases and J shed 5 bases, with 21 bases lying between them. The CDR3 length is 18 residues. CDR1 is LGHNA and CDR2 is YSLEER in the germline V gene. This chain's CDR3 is CASSQRSTGAPINEKLFF. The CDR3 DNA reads TGCGCCAGCAGCCAACGCAGTACTGGGGCCCCCATAAATGAAAAACTGTTTTTT.

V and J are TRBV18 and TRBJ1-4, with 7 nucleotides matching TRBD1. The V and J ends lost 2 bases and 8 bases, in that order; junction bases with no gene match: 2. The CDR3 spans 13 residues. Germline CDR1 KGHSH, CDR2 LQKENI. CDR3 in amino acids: CASSPDRDEKLFF. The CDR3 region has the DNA TGTGCCAGCTCACCAGACAGGGACGAAAAACTGTTTTTT.

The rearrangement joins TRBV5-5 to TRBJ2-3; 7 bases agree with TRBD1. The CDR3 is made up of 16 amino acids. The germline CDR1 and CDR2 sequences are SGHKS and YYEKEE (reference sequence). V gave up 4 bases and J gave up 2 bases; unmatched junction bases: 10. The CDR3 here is CASSLLIQGNTDTQYF. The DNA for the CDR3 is TGTGCCAGCAGCCTCTTAATACAGGGGAACACAGATACGCAGTATTTT.

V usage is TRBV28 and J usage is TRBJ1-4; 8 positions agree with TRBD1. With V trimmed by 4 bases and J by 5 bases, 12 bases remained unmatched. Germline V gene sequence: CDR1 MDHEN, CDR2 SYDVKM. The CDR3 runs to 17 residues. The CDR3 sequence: CASSSSLRTGGNEKLFF. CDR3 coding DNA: TGTGCCAGCAGTTCCTCGCTTAGAACAGGGGGAAATGAAAAACTGTTTTTT.

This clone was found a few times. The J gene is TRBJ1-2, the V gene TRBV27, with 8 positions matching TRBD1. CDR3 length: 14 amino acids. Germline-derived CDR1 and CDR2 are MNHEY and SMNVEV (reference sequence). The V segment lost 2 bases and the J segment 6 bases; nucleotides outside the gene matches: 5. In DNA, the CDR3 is TGTGCCAGCAGTTTACTCAGGGGGCGGGATGGCTACACCTTC. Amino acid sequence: CASSLLRGRDGYTF.

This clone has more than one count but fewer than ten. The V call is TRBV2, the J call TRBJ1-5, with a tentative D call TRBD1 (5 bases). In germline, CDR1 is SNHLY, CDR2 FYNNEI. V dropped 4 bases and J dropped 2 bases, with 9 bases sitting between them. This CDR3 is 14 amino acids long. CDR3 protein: CASSGPGGNQPQHF. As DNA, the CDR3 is TGTGCCAGCAGTGGGCCGGGGGGCAATCAGCCCCAGCATTTT.

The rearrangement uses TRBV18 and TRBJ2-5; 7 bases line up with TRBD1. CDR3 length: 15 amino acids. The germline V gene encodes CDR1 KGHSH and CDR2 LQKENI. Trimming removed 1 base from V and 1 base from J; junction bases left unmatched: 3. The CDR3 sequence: CASSPRTGSQETQYF. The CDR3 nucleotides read TGTGCCAGCTCACCACGGACAGGCTCCCAAGAGACCCAGTACTTC.

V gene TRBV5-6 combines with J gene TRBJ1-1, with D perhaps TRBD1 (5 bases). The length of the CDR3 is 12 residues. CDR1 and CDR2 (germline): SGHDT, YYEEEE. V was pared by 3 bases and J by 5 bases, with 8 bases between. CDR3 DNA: TGTGCCAGCAGCTATGGGGGGACTGAAGCTTTCTTT. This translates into CASSYGGTEAFF.

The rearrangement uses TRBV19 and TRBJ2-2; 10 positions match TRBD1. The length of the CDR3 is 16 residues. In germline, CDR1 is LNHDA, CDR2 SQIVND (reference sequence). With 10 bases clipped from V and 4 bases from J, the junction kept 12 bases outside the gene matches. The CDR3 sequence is CATKGEGQGITGELFF. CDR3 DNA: TGTGCCACCAAGGGAGAGGGACAGGGGATCACCGGGGAGCTGTTTTTT.

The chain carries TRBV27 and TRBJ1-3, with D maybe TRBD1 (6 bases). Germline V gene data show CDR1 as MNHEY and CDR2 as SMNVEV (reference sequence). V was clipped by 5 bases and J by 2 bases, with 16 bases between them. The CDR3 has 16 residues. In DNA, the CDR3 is TGTGCCAGCAGTCCTGACAGGTGGACAGCTGGAAACACCATATATTTT. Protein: CASSPDRWTAGNTIYF.

The CDR3 nucleotides read TGCAGCGTCAGGGGGCTGCATAATCAAGAGACCCAGTACTTC. Residues: CSVRGLHNQETQYF. V is TRBV29-1 and J is TRBJ2-5; 8 nucleotides match TRBD1. The CDR3 totals 14 residues. The V and J ends lost 6 bases and 2 bases, in that order; junction bases with no gene match: 8. The germline gives CDR1 SQVTM, CDR2 ANQGSEA.

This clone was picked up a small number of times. DNA of the CDR3: TGTGCCATCAAGAACAAATCCTACGAGCAGTACTTC. Translated, it gives CAIKNKSYEQYF. The chain has TRBV10-3 and TRBJ2-7; D remains unclear. Germline-derived CDR1 and CDR2 are ENHRY and SYGVKD. Trimming took off 7 bases at V and 1 base at J, with 8 bases between the two ends. The CDR3 covers 12 residues.

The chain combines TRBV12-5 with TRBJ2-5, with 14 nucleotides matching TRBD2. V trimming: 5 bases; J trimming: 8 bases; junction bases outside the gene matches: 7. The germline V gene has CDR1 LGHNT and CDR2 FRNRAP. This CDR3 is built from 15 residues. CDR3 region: CASGRSTSGRGTQYF. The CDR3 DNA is TGTGCTAGTGGTCGGTCGACTAGCGGGAGGGGTACCCAGTACTTC.

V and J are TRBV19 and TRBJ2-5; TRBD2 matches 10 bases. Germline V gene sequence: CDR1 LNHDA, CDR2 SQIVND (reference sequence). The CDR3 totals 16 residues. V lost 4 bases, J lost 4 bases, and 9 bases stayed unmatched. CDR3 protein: CASSRSSGRAGETQYF. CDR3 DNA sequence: TGTGCCAGTAGTAGGTCGAGCGGGAGGGCGGGAGAGACCCAGTACTTC.

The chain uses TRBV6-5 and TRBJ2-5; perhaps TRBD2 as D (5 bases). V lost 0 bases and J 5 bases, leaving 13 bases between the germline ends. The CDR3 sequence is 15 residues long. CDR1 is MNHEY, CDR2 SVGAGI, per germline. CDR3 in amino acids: CASSYSRVIQETQYF. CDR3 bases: TGTGCCAGCAGTTACTCGCGGGTGATCCAGGAGACCCAGTACTTC.

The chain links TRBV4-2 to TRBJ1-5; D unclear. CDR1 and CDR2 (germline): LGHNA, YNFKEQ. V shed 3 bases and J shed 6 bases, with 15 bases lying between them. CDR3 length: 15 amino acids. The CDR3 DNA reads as TGTGCCAGCAGCCAGGACTCATTGGCCGGTCAGCCCCAGCATTTT. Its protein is CASSQDSLAGQPQHF.

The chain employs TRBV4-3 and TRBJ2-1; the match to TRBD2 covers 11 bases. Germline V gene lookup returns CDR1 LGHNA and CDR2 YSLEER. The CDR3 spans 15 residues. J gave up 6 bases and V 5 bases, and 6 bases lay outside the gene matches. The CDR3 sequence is CASSGSGRGLNEQFF. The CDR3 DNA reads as TGCGCCAGCAGCGGTAGCGGGAGGGGGCTCAATGAGCAGTTCTTC.

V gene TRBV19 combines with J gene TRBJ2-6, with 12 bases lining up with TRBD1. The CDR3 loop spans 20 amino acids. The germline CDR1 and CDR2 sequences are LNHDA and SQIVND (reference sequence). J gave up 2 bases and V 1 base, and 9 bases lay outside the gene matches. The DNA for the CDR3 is TGTGCCAGTAGTATAGTAGGTCCCGGGACAGGGGGCGCTGGGGCCAACGTCCTGACTTTC. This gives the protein CASSIVGPGTGGAGANVLTF.

CDR3 DNA: TGTGCCAGCAGTTTAGGAGGGAACACCGGGGAGCTGTTTTTT. It is translated as CASSLGGNTGELFF. The rearrangement links TRBV28 to TRBJ2-2; D is perhaps TRBD2 (5 bases). This CDR3 is built from 14 residues. Germline values: CDR1 MDHEN, CDR2 SYDVKM. The V and J ends lost 2 bases and 1 base respectively, with 5 bases between them.

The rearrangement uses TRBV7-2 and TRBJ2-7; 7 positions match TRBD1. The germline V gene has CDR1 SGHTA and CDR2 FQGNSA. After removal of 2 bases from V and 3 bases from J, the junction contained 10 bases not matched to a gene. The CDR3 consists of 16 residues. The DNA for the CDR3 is TGTGCCAGCAGCTTAAGGGGTGCAGGGGGAAGCTACGAGCAGTACTTC. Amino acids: CASSLRGAGGSYEQYF.